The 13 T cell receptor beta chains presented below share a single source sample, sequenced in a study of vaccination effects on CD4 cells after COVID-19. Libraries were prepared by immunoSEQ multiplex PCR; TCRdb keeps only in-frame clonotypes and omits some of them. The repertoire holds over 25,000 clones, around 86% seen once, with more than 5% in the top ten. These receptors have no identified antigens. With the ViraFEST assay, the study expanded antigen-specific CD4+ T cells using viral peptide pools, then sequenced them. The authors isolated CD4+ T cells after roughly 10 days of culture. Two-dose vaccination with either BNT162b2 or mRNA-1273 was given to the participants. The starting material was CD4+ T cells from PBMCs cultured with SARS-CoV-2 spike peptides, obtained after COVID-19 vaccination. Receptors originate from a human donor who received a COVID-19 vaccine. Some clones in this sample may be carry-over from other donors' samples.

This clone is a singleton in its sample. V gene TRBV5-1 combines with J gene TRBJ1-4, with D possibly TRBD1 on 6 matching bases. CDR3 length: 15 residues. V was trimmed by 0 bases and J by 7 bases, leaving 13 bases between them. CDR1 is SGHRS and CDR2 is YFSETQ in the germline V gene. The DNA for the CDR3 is TGCGCCAGCAGCTTGGTTCAGGGGAAAGCTGAAAAACTGTTTTTT. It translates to CASSLVQGKAEKLFF.

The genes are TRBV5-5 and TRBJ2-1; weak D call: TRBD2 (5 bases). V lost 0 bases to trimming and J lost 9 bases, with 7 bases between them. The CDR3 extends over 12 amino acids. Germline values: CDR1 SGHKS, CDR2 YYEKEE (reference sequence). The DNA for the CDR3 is TGTGCCAGCAGCTTGGTCGCGGGTGAGCAGTTCTTC. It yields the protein CASSLVAGEQFF.

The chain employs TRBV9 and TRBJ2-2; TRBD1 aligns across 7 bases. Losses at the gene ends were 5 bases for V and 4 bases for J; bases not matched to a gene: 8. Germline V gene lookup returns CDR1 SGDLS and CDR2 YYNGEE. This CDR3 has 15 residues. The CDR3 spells CASRTTGVGTGELFF. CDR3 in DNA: TGTGCCAGCAGAACTACAGGGGTTGGCACCGGGGAGCTGTTTTTT.

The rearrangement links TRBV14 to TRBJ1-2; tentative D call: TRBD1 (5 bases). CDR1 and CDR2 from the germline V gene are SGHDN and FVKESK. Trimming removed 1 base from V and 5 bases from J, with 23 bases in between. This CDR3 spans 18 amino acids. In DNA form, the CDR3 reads TGTGCCAGCAGCCAAGTGCGGCAGGGCTTTTTTCCGTCGTATGGCTACACCTTC. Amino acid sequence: CASSQVRQGFFPSYGYTF.

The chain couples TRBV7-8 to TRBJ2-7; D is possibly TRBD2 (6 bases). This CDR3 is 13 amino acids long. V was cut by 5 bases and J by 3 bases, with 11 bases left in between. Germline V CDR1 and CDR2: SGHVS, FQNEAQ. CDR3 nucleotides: TGTGCCAGCAGCAGAAACGGGGGCTACGAGCAGTACGTC. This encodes CASSRNGGYEQYV.

CDR3 sequence: CASSPGTGVRETQYF. CDR3 DNA: TGTGCCAGCAGCCCCGGGACAGGGGTTCGAGAGACCCAGTACTTC. J is TRBJ2-5 and V is TRBV5-8; TRBD1 aligns across 10 bases. CDR1 SGHTS and CDR2 YDEGEE come from the germline V gene. V lost 4 bases and J lost 4; bases outside the gene matches: 7. The CDR3 has 15 residues.

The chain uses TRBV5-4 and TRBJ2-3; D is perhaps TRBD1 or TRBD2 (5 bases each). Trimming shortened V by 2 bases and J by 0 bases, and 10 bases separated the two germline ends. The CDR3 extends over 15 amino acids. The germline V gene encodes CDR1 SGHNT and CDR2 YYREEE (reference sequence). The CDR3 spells CASSLRDGSTDTQYF. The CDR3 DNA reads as TGTGCCAGCAGCTTAAGGGACGGTAGCACAGATACGCAGTATTTT.

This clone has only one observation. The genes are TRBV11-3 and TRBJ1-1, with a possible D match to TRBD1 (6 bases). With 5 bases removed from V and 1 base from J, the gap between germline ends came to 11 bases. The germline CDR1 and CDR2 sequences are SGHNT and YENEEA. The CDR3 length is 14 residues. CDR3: CASSPAGANTEAFF. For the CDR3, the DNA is TGTGCCAGCAGCCCCGCAGGGGCGAACACTGAAGCTTTCTTT.

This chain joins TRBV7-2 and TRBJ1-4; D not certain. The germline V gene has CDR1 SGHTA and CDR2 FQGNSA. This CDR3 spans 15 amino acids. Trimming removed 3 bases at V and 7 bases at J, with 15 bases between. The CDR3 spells CASSFIRGGGEKLFF. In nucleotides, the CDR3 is TGTGCCAGCAGCTTCATCCGGGGAGGCGGTGAAAAACTGTTTTTT.

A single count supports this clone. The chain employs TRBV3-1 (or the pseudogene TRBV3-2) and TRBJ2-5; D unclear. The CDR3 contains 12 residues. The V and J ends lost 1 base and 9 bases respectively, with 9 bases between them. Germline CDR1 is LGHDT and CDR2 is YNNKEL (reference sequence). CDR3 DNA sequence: TGTGCCAGCAGCCAAGTATCTACGGCCCAGTACTTC. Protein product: CASSQVSTAQYF.

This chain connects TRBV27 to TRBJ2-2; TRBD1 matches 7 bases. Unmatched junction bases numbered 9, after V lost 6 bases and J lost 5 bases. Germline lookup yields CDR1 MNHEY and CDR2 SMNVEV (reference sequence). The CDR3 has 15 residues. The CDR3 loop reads CASRVNRGMTGELFF. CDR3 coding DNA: TGTGCCAGCAGAGTAAACAGGGGTATGACCGGGGAGCTGTTTTTT.

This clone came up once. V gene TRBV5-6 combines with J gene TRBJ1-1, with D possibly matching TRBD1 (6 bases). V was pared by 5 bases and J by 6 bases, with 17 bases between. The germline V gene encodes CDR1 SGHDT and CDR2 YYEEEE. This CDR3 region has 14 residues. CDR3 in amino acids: CASRGAGEGAEAFF. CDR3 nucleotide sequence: TGTGCCAGCAGAGGCGCAGGGGAGGGGGCTGAAGCTTTCTTT.

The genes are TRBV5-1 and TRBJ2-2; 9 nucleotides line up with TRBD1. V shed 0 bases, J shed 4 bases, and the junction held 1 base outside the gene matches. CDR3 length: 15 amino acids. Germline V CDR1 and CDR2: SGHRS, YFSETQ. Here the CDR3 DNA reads TGCGCCAGCAGCTTGGTACAGGGGGCCACCGGGGAGCTGTTTTTT. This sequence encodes CASSLVQGATGELFF.